The 28 T cell receptor beta chains in this list originate from one sample, sequenced in a study of cytomegalovirus exposure and HLA in healthy donors (dated by TCRdb to about 2017). Library method: the immunoSEQ multiplex PCR assay. For the multiplex PCR, a mixture combining 60 forward primers for TCR Vbeta segments and 13 reverse primers for TCR Jbeta segments was used. Imported from immuneACCESS, the table was reduced by TCRdb to in-frame sequences with V and J called. These copies leave out some clones; in studies compared against another copy, an unresolved V gene accounts for under half, and the cause of the remainder is not known. Here the sample has approximately 84,000 clones; approximately 71% occur a single time. The leading ten clones occupy approximately 2.1% of the sample. Sequenced: PBMCs. The receptors originated from a middle-aged man in good health and CMV-seronegative.

This clone was detected only a few times. The V and J genes are TRBV5-1 and TRBJ2-1, with 7 bases aligning to TRBD1. The CDR3 contains 17 residues. Germline values: CDR1 SGHRS, CDR2 YFSETQ. The junction had 11 bases not matched to a gene; V was cut back by 4 bases and J by 1 base. The CDR3 coding sequence is TGCGCCAGCAGCAGGACAGGAGCTCAAGAGTCCTACAATGAGCAGTTCTTC. This encodes CASSRTGAQESYNEQFF.

J is TRBJ2-4 and V is TRBV27, with 12 bases identical to TRBD2. The junction had 16 bases not matched to a gene; V was cut back by 1 base and J by 0 bases. CDR1 and CDR2 (germline): MNHEY, SMNVEV (reference sequence). This CDR3 has 22 amino acids. CDR3 in amino acids: CASSLYTPASGGDDLAKNIQYF. CDR3 bases: TGTGCCAGCAGTTTATATACCCCGGCTAGCGGGGGGGACGATCTAGCCAAAAACATTCAGTACTTC.

The chain carries TRBV6-6 and TRBJ2-6; D is unresolved. In germline, CDR1 is MNHNY, CDR2 SVGAGI (reference sequence). The CDR3 is 15 amino acids. V gave up 6 bases and J gave up 0 bases, with 9 bases separating them. The CDR3 sequence is CASSPSHSGANVLTF. The CDR3 DNA sequence: TGTGCCAGCAGCCCGTCACACTCTGGGGCCAACGTCCTGACTTTC.

The gene calls are TRBV4-1 and TRBJ2-7, with TRBD1 identical over 7 bases. Germline V gene lookup returns CDR1 MGHRA and CDR2 YSYEKL. This CDR3 comprises 16 residues. The trim removed 0 bases at V and 2 bases at J, leaving 7 bases unmatched. As DNA, the CDR3 is TGCGCCAGCAGCCAAGATGGTGGGACAGATACCTACGAGCAGTACTTC. Translating it yields CASSQDGGTDTYEQYF.

This chain uses TRBV30 with TRBJ2-2, with 8 bases identical to TRBD2. With 3 bases clipped from V and 4 bases from J, the junction kept 10 bases outside the gene matches. The CDR3 spans 16 residues. Germline V CDR1 and CDR2: GTSNPN, SVGIG (reference sequence). This CDR3 is CAWRLGGVGGTGELFF. As DNA, the CDR3 is TGTGCCTGGAGGCTCGGGGGGGTTGGAGGCACCGGGGAGCTGTTTTTT.

V gene TRBV5-1 combines with J gene TRBJ1-4; no firm D call. CDR1 SGHRS and CDR2 YFSETQ come from the germline V gene. Trimming took 4 bases from V and 5 from J, leaving 9 bases between them. The CDR3 is 13 residues long. The CDR3 DNA sequence: TGCGCCAGCAGCAATTTCGAGAATGAAAAACTGTTTTTT. It yields the protein CASSNFENEKLFF. The entire variable domain, with the rest obtained from reference TRBV5-1 and TRBJ1-4, is as follows: KAGVTQTPRYLIKTRGQQVTLSCSPISGHRSVSWYQQTPGQGLQFLFEYFSETQRNKGNFPGRFSGRQFSNSRSEMNVSTLELGDSALYLCASSNFENEKLFFGSGTQLSVL.

The chain carries TRBV7-6 and TRBJ1-4; D gene uncertain. The CDR3 loop spans 18 amino acids. From germline, CDR1 is SGHVS and CDR2 FNYEAQ. The V end was cut by 6 bases, the J end by 0 bases, with 20 bases between. In DNA, the CDR3 is TGTGCCAGCAGACAGTCAGGTGCAATTGCTCCAACTAATGAAAAACTGTTTTTT. Residues: CASRQSGAIAPTNEKLFF.

The gene calls are TRBV28 and TRBJ2-7, with 10 bases matching TRBD2. J lost 0 bases, V lost 7 bases, and 6 bases had no gene match. The germline CDR1 and CDR2 sequences are MDHEN and SYDVKM. This CDR3 has 15 amino acids. CDR3 coding DNA: TGTGCCAGCATCCCGACTAGCGGGCTCTCCTACGAGCAGTACTTC. Translating it yields CASIPTSGLSYEQYF.

The chain is built from TRBV27 and TRBJ1-2; TRBD1 aligns across 7 bases. Germline CDR1 and CDR2: MNHEY and SMNVEV (reference sequence). After removal of 7 bases from V and 5 bases from J, the junction contained 7 bases not matched to a gene. This CDR3 contains 13 residues. CDR3 DNA: TGTGCCAGCAAAAAAGGGACAGCTTATGGCTACACCTTC. Translated, it gives CASKKGTAYGYTF.

The chain has TRBV6-1 and TRBJ1-2, with 9 bases aligning to TRBD1. The J segment lost 8 bases and the V segment lost 9 bases, leaving 10 bases of the junction unmatched. The length of the CDR3 is 13 residues. Germline CDR1 is MNHNS and CDR2 is SASEGT. This CDR3 reads CASLPGQGGGYTF. CDR3 coding DNA: TGTGCCAGTCTTCCGGGACAGGGTGGGGGCTACACCTTC.

The chain has TRBV12-5 and TRBJ2-1, with TRBD2 matching 11 bases. The germline gives CDR1 LGHNT, CDR2 FRNRAP. This CDR3 is 21 amino acids long. Trimming at V came to 2 bases and at J to 2 bases, leaving 17 bases not matched to a gene. In DNA, the CDR3 is TGTGCTAGTGGTTTGCGGCCTGGGGTAGCGGGAGGGCCAGGGACCTACAATGAGCAGTTCTTC. It codes for CASGLRPGVAGGPGTYNEQFF.

This clone was counted between two and nine times. This chain connects TRBV5-1 to TRBJ1-1, with D perhaps TRBD1 (6 bases). Trimming shortened V by 1 base and J by 7 bases, and 17 bases separated the two germline ends. The CDR3 spans 15 residues. Germline CDR1 SGHRS, CDR2 YFSETQ. CDR3 amino acids: CASSLYLAAGVEAFF. In nucleotides, the CDR3 is TGCGCCAGCAGCTTGTATTTGGCGGCAGGGGTTGAAGCTTTCTTT.

The CDR3 DNA reads TGTGCCAGCAGTCTCCGGGACAGGATCTACGAGCAGTACTTC. Translated: CASSLRDRIYEQYF. This chain connects TRBV27 to TRBJ2-7, with 8 bases matching TRBD1. CDR3 length: 14 residues. Germline V CDR1 and CDR2: MNHEY, SMNVEV (reference sequence). J was trimmed by 3 bases and V by 5 bases; bases with no gene match: 6.

V gene TRBV28 combines with J gene TRBJ1-6; 7 bases agree with TRBD1. With 6 bases clipped from V and 1 base from J, the junction kept 12 bases outside the gene matches. Per germline, CDR1 MDHEN and CDR2 SYDVKM. The CDR3 loop spans 18 amino acids. The CDR3 bases are TGTGCCAGCAGACCAGGGACAGCCGGCAGTTCCTATAATTCACCCCTCCACTTT. This gives the protein CASRPGTAGSSYNSPLHF.

The V and J genes are TRBV27 and TRBJ2-3, with a weak D call TRBD2 (6 bases). CDR1 MNHEY and CDR2 SMNVEV come from the germline V gene (reference sequence). Trimming pared 5 bases from V and 6 bases from J, leaving 27 bases between. This CDR3 spans 18 amino acids. DNA of the CDR3: TGTGCCAGCAGTATGTTCGTGGACACATCCTCCCGGGGGGATACGCAGTATTTT. This translates into CASSMFVDTSSRGDTQYF.

The chain couples TRBV7-8 to TRBJ1-1; 9 nucleotides match TRBD1. The junction had 10 bases not matched to a gene; V was cut back by 5 bases and J by 6 bases. Germline CDR1 and CDR2: SGHVS and FQNEAQ. CDR3 length equals 15 residues. The CDR3: CASSQVLTGGPEAFF. The CDR3 region has the DNA TGTGCCAGCAGCCAAGTCCTAACAGGGGGCCCTGAAGCTTTCTTT.

This chain joins TRBV28 and TRBJ1-5; D remains ambiguous. Germline loops: CDR1 MDHEN, CDR2 SYDVKM. V lost 2 bases to trimming and J lost 2 bases, with 22 bases between them. This CDR3 is 19 amino acids long. CDR3 amino acids: CASSLARFGSRLRNQPQHF. The CDR3 DNA reads TGTGCCAGCAGTTTAGCGAGGTTTGGGAGCAGGTTACGCAATCAGCCCCAGCATTTT.

The rearrangement links TRBV5-1 to TRBJ2-3; TRBD1 is a possible D gene (6 bases). V lost 0 bases to trimming and J lost 5 bases, with 10 bases between them. CDR3 length: 14 amino acids. Germline assignment: CDR1 SGHRS and CDR2 YFSETQ. The chain's CDR3 is CASSLARGQDTQYF. In DNA form, the CDR3 reads TGCGCCAGCAGCTTGGCCAGGGGACAAGATACGCAGTATTTT. The whole variable domain, filled in from reference TRBV5-1 and TRBJ2-3, reads KAGVTQTPRYLIKTRGQQVTLSCSPISGHRSVSWYQQTPGQGLQFLFEYFSETQRNKGNFPGRFSGRQFSNSRSEMNVSTLELGDSALYLCASSLARGQDTQYFGPGTRLTVL.

A few counts support this clone. The chain couples TRBV5-1 to TRBJ2-1; unclear D gene. Per the germline V gene, CDR1 is SGHRS and CDR2 is YFSETQ. Deletions cut 0 bases from V and 2 bases from J, with 9 bases between. The CDR3 runs 15 residues. CDR3 amino acids: CASSLESATYNEQFF. The CDR3 DNA is TGCGCCAGCAGCTTGGAAAGCGCTACCTACAATGAGCAGTTCTTC.

J is TRBJ2-2 and V is TRBV14; TRBD1 agrees at 7 bases. Germline CDR1 SGHDN, CDR2 FVKESK. The CDR3 has 16 residues. The trim removed 1 base at V and 6 bases at J, leaving 8 bases unmatched. The CDR3 DNA reads as TGTGCCAGCAGCCAAGGGTTGACAGGGATGGCCGGGGAGCTGTTTTTT. Its translation: CASSQGLTGMAGELFF.

This chain links TRBV6-1 with TRBJ2-3; tentative D call: TRBD2 (6 bases). From germline, CDR1 is MNHNS and CDR2 SASEGT. Trimming stripped 7 bases from V and 2 bases from J, with 13 bases between. The CDR3 consists of 14 residues. CDR3 sequence reads: CASKAEGFTDTQYF. The CDR3 DNA is TGTGCCAGCAAGGCGGAGGGTTTCACAGATACGCAGTATTTT.

This chain links TRBV19 with TRBJ1-2; no clear D gene. The CDR3 spans 13 residues. V lost 8 bases, J lost 4 bases, and 14 bases lay in between. Germline V gene data show CDR1 as LNHDA and CDR2 as SQIVND (reference sequence). The CDR3 is CASRLDGSYGYTF. The CDR3 DNA reads TGTGCCAGTCGGCTGGACGGGAGCTATGGCTACACCTTC.

This clone has a single count. The DNA of the CDR3 is TGTGCCAGCAGGGATTGGGACAGGGTAAATGAAAAACTGTTTTTT. Its translation is CASRDWDRVNEKLFF. This chain joins TRBV6-1 and TRBJ1-4, with 9 positions matching TRBD1. The CDR3 has 15 residues. CDR1 is MNHNS, CDR2 SASEGT, per germline. V gave up 6 bases and J gave up 5 bases; unmatched junction bases: 7.

The chain has TRBV30 and TRBJ2-7, with 7 nucleotides matching TRBD2. The CDR3 is made up of 14 amino acids. Germline loops: CDR1 GTSNPN, CDR2 SVGIG (reference sequence). Losses at the gene ends were 1 base for V and 5 bases for J; bases not matched to a gene: 8. The CDR3 region is CAWSGGGRANEQYF. The CDR3, as DNA: TGTGCCTGGAGTGGGGGGGGAAGGGCTAACGAGCAGTACTTC.

In its sample, this clone was seen a few times. The chain uses TRBV5-6 and TRBJ2-7; D may be TRBD1 (6 bases). Germline V lookup: CDR1 SGHDT, CDR2 YYEEEE. The CDR3 runs 14 residues. V gave up 2 bases and J gave up 0 bases, with 9 bases separating them. CDR3 sequence reads: CASSFDRSSYEQYF. In nucleotides, the CDR3 is TGTGCCAGCAGCTTTGACAGGTCCTCCTACGAGCAGTACTTC.

The chain recombines TRBV30 with TRBJ2-1; D might be TRBD1 (6 bases). The CDR3 is 15 residues long. Germline CDR1 GTSNPN, CDR2 SVGIG (reference sequence). V was cut by 0 bases and J by 12 bases, with 21 bases left in between. CDR3 region: CAWSVGHGPPDGQFF. CDR3 DNA sequence: TGTGCCTGGAGTGTGGGACATGGCCCCCCTGATGGGCAGTTCTTC.

This clone was seen only a few times. The chain links TRBV27 to TRBJ2-1; TRBD2 aligns across 13 bases. Germline CDR1 is MNHEY and CDR2 is SMNVEV (reference sequence). V was clipped by 4 bases and J by 8 bases; unmatched bases: 8. CDR3 size: 16 residues. CDR3 DNA: TGTGCCAGCAGTTCGCAGACTAGCGGGAGGACCGATGAGCAGTTCTTC. It codes for CASSSQTSGRTDEQFF.

The chain is built from TRBV6-1 and TRBJ2-3, with TRBD1 as a possible D gene (6 bases). Germline CDR1 reads MNHNS; CDR2 reads SASEGT. With 2 bases removed from V and 6 bases from J, the gap between germline ends came to 12 bases. This CDR3 has 14 amino acids. CDR3 sequence: CASSESWGLDTQYF. The CDR3 nucleotides read TGTGCCAGCAGTGAATCTTGGGGGCTGGATACGCAGTATTTT.